Below are 15 T cell receptor beta chains sequenced from a single sample in a study of T cells in localized non-small cell lung cancer (dated by TCRdb to 2019 to 2021). Libraries were prepared through the immunoSEQ multiplex PCR assay. TCRdb took this table from immuneACCESS and kept in-frame rearrangements with V and J called. Such tables lack part of the clones; where checked against another copy, unresolved V genes explain under half of the gap, and the rest is unexplained. This sample gives some 5,900 clones in total; 28% of them show up just once. The ten largest clones capture around 4.8% of the sample. The sequencing here drew on lung tumor tissue, taken before any cancer treatment. These receptor sequences come from a female donor of 60 years or more with stage I lung adenocarcinoma.

In this sample, this clone is medium-sized (0.01 to 0.1%). The chain has TRBV11-3 and TRBJ2-7; 8 positions match TRBD1. The trim removed 5 bases at V and 5 bases at J, leaving 8 bases unmatched. The length of the CDR3 is 14 residues. Germline CDR1 SGHNT, CDR2 YENEEA. The CDR3 DNA reads TGTGCCAGCAGCCTACAGGGGGGTGGTGACGAGCAGTACTTC. Encoded protein: CASSLQGGGDEQYF.

This chain connects TRBV7-5 to TRBJ2-5. TRBV7-5 is reported as a pseudogene. This CDR3 region has 14 residues. CDR3 coding DNA: TGTGCCAGCAGCTTAAGCTGGGATCGGGAGACCCAGTACTTC. This gives the protein CASSLSWDRETQYF.

In its sample, this clone was seen a few times. This chain uses TRBV28 with TRBJ2-2; perhaps TRBD2 as D (6 bases). Germline lookup yields CDR1 MDHEN and CDR2 SYDVKM. V lost 10 bases, J lost 4 bases, and 13 bases lay in between. The CDR3 is made up of 13 amino acids. This chain's CDR3 is CATRREVTGELFF. The DNA of the CDR3 is TGTGCCACCCGGAGGGAGGTCACCGGGGAGCTGTTTTTT.

This clone was seen only a few times. A junction end diverges from the germline sequence, so it may reflect a read error. The chain employs TRBV6-8 and TRBJ2-7; TRBD1 agrees at 10 bases. Per the germline V gene, CDR1 is MNHGY and CDR2 is SAAAGT. The CDR3 length is 16 residues. DNA of the CDR3: TGTGCCAGCAGTGACTCCGGGACAGGGGTCTTCTACGAGCAGTACTTC. Its protein product is CASSDSGTGVFYEQYF.

In its sample, this clone ranks as large. The V and J genes are TRBV6-8 and TRBJ2-7; D may be TRBD1 (6 bases). Germline loops: CDR1 MNHGY, CDR2 SAAAGT. The ends were cut back, 4 bases at V and 4 bases at J, with 11 bases in the middle. This CDR3 region has 13 residues. In nucleotides, the CDR3 is TGTGCCAGCAGTTCCGGGGACATTTACGAGCAGTACTTC. It yields the protein CASSSGDIYEQYF.

The V call is TRBV11-3, the J call TRBJ2-1; TRBD2 agrees at 10 bases. This CDR3 region has 16 residues. V trimming: 5 bases; J trimming: 9 bases; junction bases outside the gene matches: 13. Germline CDR1 reads SGHNT; CDR2 reads YENEEA. For the CDR3, the DNA is TGTGCCAGCAGCCAATCGGTCGGGACTAGCGAGGGTGAGCAGTTCTTC. Its translation: CASSQSVGTSEGEQFF.

By frequency in the sample, this clone is medium-sized (0.01 to 0.1%). The chain recombines TRBV6-8 with TRBJ1-1; perhaps TRBD1 as D (5 bases). The V gene lost 2 bases and the J gene lost 4 bases, with 11 bases spanning the gap. CDR1 is MNHGY, CDR2 SAAAGT, per germline. There are 14 residues in the CDR3. Written as DNA, the CDR3 is TGTGCCAGCAGTTACGCGGACACCCTCACTGAAGCTTTCTTT. It translates to CASSYADTLTEAFF.

This chain uses TRBV18 with TRBJ2-7, with TRBD1 matching over 12 bases. This CDR3 comprises 15 residues. V dropped 2 bases and J dropped 4; count of bases not matched to a gene: 3. Germline V gene lookup returns CDR1 KGHSH and CDR2 LQKENI. The CDR3 DNA follows: TGTGCCAGCTCACCAGGGGGACAGGGGGCATACGAGCAGTACTTC. Residues: CASSPGGQGAYEQYF.

Within the sample, this clone is medium-sized. V is TRBV11-3 and J is TRBJ1-1; D perhaps matches TRBD1 (5 bases). Between the trimmed V and J ends, which lost 0 bases and 1 base, there was a span of 12 bases. The CDR3 is made up of 16 amino acids. The V gene's germline CDR1 is SGHNT and CDR2 YENEEA. CDR3: CASSLEWGRSNTEAFF. CDR3 DNA: TGTGCCAGCAGCTTAGAATGGGGCAGGTCGAACACTGAAGCTTTCTTT. Full variable domain (rest looked up from reference TRBV11-3 and TRBJ1-1): EAGVVQSPRYKIIEKKQPVAFWCNPISGHNTLYWYLQNLGQGPELLIRYENEEAVDDSQLPKDRFSAERLKGVDSTLKIQPAELGDSAVYLCASSLEWGRSNTEAFFGQGTRLTVV.

The chain carries TRBV28 and TRBJ1-1; 8 bases line up with TRBD1. The CDR3 sequence is 16 residues long. Germline CDR1 MDHEN, CDR2 SYDVKM. J lost 0 bases, V lost 6 bases, and 9 bases had no gene match. The CDR3 loop is CASRSHGQGLNTEAFF. CDR3 nucleotides: TGTGCCAGCAGGTCCCACGGACAGGGCTTGAACACTGAAGCTTTCTTT. The entire variable domain, with the rest obtained from reference TRBV28 and TRBJ1-1, is as follows: DVKVTQSSRYLVKRTGEKVFLECVQDMDHENMFWYRQDPGLGLRLIYFSYDVKMKEKGDIPEGYSVSREKKERFSLILESASTNQTSMYLCASRSHGQGLNTEAFFGQGTRLTVV.

The rearrangement links TRBV19 to TRBJ2-5, with 7 positions matching TRBD2. Germline V gives CDR1 LNHDA, CDR2 SQIVND (reference sequence). CDR3 length: 14 residues. V was clipped by 4 bases and J by 2 bases; unmatched bases: 4. CDR3 sequence reads: CASSNRGEQETQYF. DNA of the CDR3: TGTGCCAGTAGTAACCGGGGGGAGCAAGAGACCCAGTACTTC.

J is TRBJ2-5 and V is TRBV19; TRBD2 matches at 11 bases. The CDR3 has 16 amino acids. CDR1 is LNHDA and CDR2 is SQIVND in the germline V gene (reference sequence). The junction had 6 bases not matched to a gene; V was cut back by 1 base and J by 5 bases. The CDR3 reads CASSIASSGGRETQYF. The CDR3 DNA reads as TGTGCCAGTAGTATAGCGTCTAGCGGGGGGCGGGAGACCCAGTACTTC.

This clone counts as medium-sized. This chain connects TRBV6-8 to TRBJ2-1; TRBD2 matches at 13 bases. CDR1 MNHGY and CDR2 SAAAGT come from the germline V gene. V lost 7 bases and J lost 9; bases outside the gene matches: 18. This CDR3 spans 18 amino acids. CDR3 loop: CASTPWRLAGGGGGEQFF. The CDR3 DNA reads TGTGCCAGCACCCCCTGGAGACTAGCGGGAGGCGGGGGCGGTGAGCAGTTCTTC.

This clone was seen a handful of times. The gene calls are TRBV11-3 and TRBJ2-5; 8 nucleotides agree with TRBD1. This CDR3 has 14 amino acids. Per the germline V gene, CDR1 is SGHNT and CDR2 is YENEEA. Losses at the gene ends were 5 bases for V and 5 bases for J; bases not matched to a gene: 7. CDR3 bases: TGTGCCAGCAGCGGACGGACAGGGTTTGAGACCCAGTACTTC. Protein sequence: CASSGRTGFETQYF.

Judged by abundance, this clone is medium-sized. The same CDR3 is also encoded by other DNA sequences in this sample. V gene TRBV28 combines with J gene TRBJ1-2, with TRBD1 identical over 9 bases. The germline V gene encodes CDR1 MDHEN and CDR2 SYDVKM. The CDR3 covers 13 residues. J was trimmed by 8 bases and V by 6 bases; bases with no gene match: 7. CDR3 nucleotide sequence: TGTGCCAGCAGGTTAAGAACAGGGGGCGGCTACACCTTC. Its protein product is CASRLRTGGGYTF.